The rows below give T cell receptor beta chains drawn from one sample of a study of blood T cell repertoires in COVID-19. Assay used: immunoSEQ multiplex PCR; TCRdb lists only in-frame clones, some missing. Among over 110,000 clones, roughly 84% were seen once, and the ten largest hold under 5.5%. The specimen was PBMCs or T cells enriched from blood (not recorded which). These receptors came from a man aged 35 to 55 with acute COVID-19. Each CDR3 is given without its conserved first and last residue. Fields, in order: J gene, CDR3 length, V gene, CDR3 protein.

j_gene: TRBJ2-2
len: 17
v_gene: TRBV10-1
CDR3aa: ASSELSSGGLPNTGELF

j_gene: TRBJ1-3
len: 11
v_gene: TRBV30
CDR3aa: AWRDRAGNTIY

j_gene: TRBJ2-7
len: 11
v_gene: TRBV11-2
CDR3aa: ASSQGLRYEQY

j_gene: TRBJ1-3
len: 9
v_gene: TRBV6-5
CDR3aa: AREEVDTIY

j_gene: TRBJ1-3
len: 11
v_gene: TRBV30
CDR3aa: AWSAGAGNTIY

j_gene: TRBJ2-3
len: 17
v_gene: TRBV5-1
CDR3aa: ASSWSGTSGGAGTDTQY

j_gene: TRBJ1-2
len: 12
v_gene: TRBV14
CDR3aa: ASSQNTGDYGYT

j_gene: TRBJ2-7
len: 13
v_gene: TRBV13
CDR3aa: ATQAPSAPIGEQY

j_gene: TRBJ2-6
len: 18
v_gene: TRBV3-1/TRBV3-2
CDR3aa: ASSPARTSGGAPGANVLT

j_gene: TRBJ2-7
len: 13
v_gene: TRBV19
CDR3aa: ASRITGTGFDEQY

j_gene: TRBJ2-1
len: 17
v_gene: TRBV27
CDR3aa: ASSMLAGASLVKKNEQF

j_gene: TRBJ2-1
len: 16
v_gene: TRBV3-1/TRBV3-2
CDR3aa: ASSPRGEAGGSYNEQF

j_gene: TRBJ1-6
len: 13
v_gene: TRBV5-4
CDR3aa: ASSLDRGNNSPLH

j_gene: TRBJ2-7
len: 15
v_gene: TRBV7-9
CDR3aa: ASSLATGTDFSYEQY

j_gene: TRBJ2-5
len: 12
v_gene: TRBV9
CDR3aa: ASSVGQGVETQY

j_gene: TRBJ1-6
len: 13
v_gene: TRBV5-1
CDR3aa: ASSLGPGGDSPLH

j_gene: TRBJ2-3
len: 13
v_gene: TRBV5-1
CDR3aa: ASSLRTGETDTQY

j_gene: TRBJ1-4
len: 14
v_gene: TRBV4-3
CDR3aa: ASSQPRDSANEKLF

j_gene: TRBJ1-1
len: 17
v_gene: TRBV30
CDR3aa: AWSAPTGTYADVNTEAF

j_gene: TRBJ1-2
len: 12
v_gene: TRBV27
CDR3aa: ASRLGQGAYGYT

j_gene: TRBJ1-1
len: 13
v_gene: TRBV7-9
CDR3aa: ASTPGGLGDTEAF

j_gene: TRBJ2-5
len: 13
v_gene: TRBV5-4
CDR3aa: ASSPTGGAGETQY

j_gene: TRBJ1-5
len: 12
v_gene: TRBV10-3
CDR3aa: AISPGQANQPQH

j_gene: TRBJ1-1
len: 13
v_gene: TRBV27
CDR3aa: ASSSRGGGNTEAF

j_gene: TRBJ2-1
len: 15
v_gene: TRBV11-2
CDR3aa: ASSPRLAGWSYNEQF

j_gene: TRBJ2-1
len: 14
v_gene: TRBV5-4
CDR3aa: ASSLGTSGAYNEQF

j_gene: TRBJ2-2
len: 13
v_gene: TRBV28
CDR3aa: ASNPPRGGAGELF

j_gene: TRBJ1-2
len: 11
v_gene: TRBV27
CDR3aa: ASSPGSVFEVT

j_gene: TRBJ1-5
len: 11
v_gene: TRBV29-1
CDR3aa: SVTQGYNQPQH

j_gene: TRBJ1-4
len: 12
v_gene: TRBV7-9
CDR3aa: ASSLQGINEKLF

j_gene: TRBJ2-1
len: 13
v_gene: TRBV9
CDR3aa: ASSTLAGGYNEQF

j_gene: TRBJ2-2
len: 12
v_gene: TRBV18
CDR3aa: ASSLRREAGELF

j_gene: TRBJ2-7
len: 12
v_gene: TRBV30
CDR3aa: AWEGTSGAYEQY

j_gene: TRBJ2-2
len: 12
v_gene: TRBV15
CDR3aa: ATGAGAHTGELF

j_gene: TRBJ1-4
len: 13
v_gene: TRBV5-1
CDR3aa: ASSRDRGRGEKLF

j_gene: TRBJ2-7
len: 11
v_gene: TRBV10-3
CDR3aa: AISGTATYEQY

j_gene: TRBJ2-2
len: 13
v_gene: TRBV9
CDR3aa: ASSVSSTNTGELF

j_gene: TRBJ2-1
len: 14
v_gene: TRBV15
CDR3aa: ATSRDPTGGYNEQF

j_gene: TRBJ2-1
len: 11
v_gene: TRBV9
CDR3aa: ASSLDSYNEQF

j_gene: TRBJ1-5
len: 15
v_gene: TRBV28
CDR3aa: ASQKKTAIRSNQPQH

j_gene: TRBJ1-2
len: 11
v_gene: TRBV5-1
CDR3aa: ASSYGQGVGYT

j_gene: TRBJ1-5
len: 12
v_gene: TRBV28
CDR3aa: ASKQGLGGQPQH

j_gene: TRBJ1-2
len: 13
v_gene: TRBV10-3
CDR3aa: AISETAQGALGYT

j_gene: TRBJ1-1
len: 10
v_gene: TRBV3-1/TRBV3-2
CDR3aa: ASTQGGAEAF